This passage covers 25 T cell receptor delta chains from one sample sequenced in a study of human gamma delta and Vdelta1 T cells. Which antigens these TCRs recognize remains unknown. TCRdb reanalysed the PCR reads via CATT. This table has about 13,000 delta-chain clones, about half appearing once. Material: Vdelta1 gamma-delta T cells from blood grown in culture (DOT cells). The receptors here all came from a human donor in good health.

In this sample, this clone turned up a few times. The chain has TRDV1 and TRDJ1, with 9 bases matching TRDD3. Germline assignment: CDR1 TSWWSYY and CDR2 QGS. The CDR3 is 23 residues long. Losses at the gene ends were 3 bases for V and 1 base for J; bases not matched to a gene: 27. CDR3 nucleotide sequence: TGTGCTCTTGGGGACCCAGCCCTACCCCTCAGACTGGGGGAACTCCTGCTCACCGATAAACTCATCTTT. Translated: CALGDPALPLRLGELLLTDKLIF.

The chain joins TRDV3 to TRDJ1; the D gene is possibly TRDD3 (6 bases). The germline V and J ends were trimmed by 2 bases and 7 bases, with 14 bases remaining between them. The CDR3 totals 12 residues. Germline V gene data show CDR1 as TVYSNPD and CDR2 as GDNSRS (reference sequence). The DNA of the CDR3 is TGTGCCTTTGGGGGAGGCTCCGGTAAACTCATCTTT. Its translation: CAFGGGSGKLIF.

The genes are TRDV1 and TRDJ1; 10 nucleotides line up with TRDD3. Germline CDR1 is TSWWSYY and CDR2 is QGS. The V segment lost 0 bases and the J segment 1 base; nucleotides outside the gene matches: 11. The CDR3 has 19 residues. The CDR3 region is CALGELTPYWGIVTDKLIF. CDR3 DNA: TGTGCTCTTGGGGAACTTACCCCGTACTGGGGGATTGTCACCGATAAACTCATCTTT.

V and J are TRDV1 and TRDJ1, with TRDD3 matching 10 bases. The V segment lost 0 bases and the J segment 0 bases; nucleotides outside the gene matches: 13. Looked up from germline, CDR1 is TSWWSYY and CDR2 is QGS. This CDR3 has 20 amino acids. The CDR3 loop is CALGELLGVGDTSYTDKLIF. CDR3 nucleotide sequence: TGTGCTCTTGGGGAACTCTTGGGCGTGGGGGATACCTCGTACACCGATAAACTCATCTTT.

This clone has a handful of counts. This chain uses TRDV1 with TRDJ1, with 10 bases aligning to TRDD3. Unmatched junction bases numbered 14, after V lost 3 bases and J lost 1 base. Germline V gene lookup returns CDR1 TSWWSYY and CDR2 QGS. This CDR3 spans 19 amino acids. The CDR3 reads CALGDFALLGDWATDKLIF. CDR3 sequence (DNA): TGTGCTCTTGGGGATTTTGCCCTACTGGGGGATTGGGCCACCGATAAACTCATCTTT.

The V and J genes are TRDV1 and TRDJ1, with D possibly being TRDD3 (6 bases). CDR1 and CDR2 (germline): TSWWSYY, QGS. The V end lost 0 bases, the J end lost 0 bases, and 20 bases lay between the germline ends. The CDR3 has 19 residues. In nucleotides, the CDR3 is TGTGCTCTTGGGGAACTAACGGGGGGGGACCCAAGAAACACCGATAAACTCATCTTT. It yields the protein CALGELTGGDPRNTDKLIF.

This clone was detected a few times. The V and J genes are TRDV1 and TRDJ1, with 7 nucleotides matching TRDD2. V was pared by 4 bases and J by 4 bases, with 24 bases of the junction left unmatched. Germline V gene lookup returns CDR1 TSWWSYY and CDR2 QGS. The CDR3 has 20 amino acids. The DNA of the CDR3 is TGTGCTCTTGGGGTACCTCAAGATTCCTACTCTCGTGAGCCTTTCGATAAACTCATCTTT. Amino acids: CALGVPQDSYSREPFDKLIF.

The rearrangement links TRDV1 to TRDJ1, with a tentative D call TRDD3 (6 bases). V was shortened by 1 base and J by 0 bases, with 24 bases between the two germline ends. The CDR3 totals 20 residues. From germline, CDR1 is TSWWSYY and CDR2 QGS. CDR3 sequence: CALGEPPSTARDKYTDKLIF. The CDR3 DNA reads TGTGCTCTTGGGGAACCGCCCTCCACCGCCCGGGATAAATACACCGATAAACTCATCTTT.

The chain links TRDV1 to TRDJ1, with a possible D match to TRDD3 (5 bases). The germline gives CDR1 TSWWSYY, CDR2 QGS. V lost 0 bases, J lost 0 bases, and 20 bases lay in between. This CDR3 is 19 amino acids long. The CDR3 region has the DNA TGTGCTCTTGGGGAACTTAACCAAGGGGGCCTCCCGTACACCGATAAACTCATCTTT. Encoded protein: CALGELNQGGLPYTDKLIF.

This clone occurred a few times. The chain carries TRDV1 and TRDJ1, with 13 bases matching TRDD3. This CDR3 spans 19 amino acids. In germline, CDR1 is TSWWSYY, CDR2 QGS. With 1 base clipped from V and 6 bases from J, the junction kept 14 bases outside the gene matches. The CDR3 DNA reads as TGTGCTCTTGGGGAACCCACAATTTTACTGGGGGATACGCCCAATAAACTCATCTTT. Amino acids: CALGEPTILLGDTPNKLIF.

V gene TRDV1 combines with J gene TRDJ1; D perhaps matches TRDD1 (6 bases). Germline CDR1 and CDR2: TSWWSYY and QGS. The V gene lost 3 bases and the J gene lost 0 bases, with 29 bases spanning the gap. This CDR3 spans 21 amino acids. The CDR3 region is CALGDYLPPNSLGQYTDKLIF. The CDR3 region has the DNA TGTGCTCTTGGGGATTACCTCCCCCCAAATAGCCTGGGTCAGTACACCGATAAACTCATCTTT.

The chain couples TRDV1 to TRDJ1, with 8 bases that match TRDD3. Germline V gene data show CDR1 as TSWWSYY and CDR2 as QGS. CDR3 length: 17 residues. V shed 5 bases and J 0 bases; nucleotides not matched to a gene: 11. The DNA for the CDR3 is TGTGCTCTTGGGCCTTGGTCAGATGGGGGATACACCGATAAACTCATCTTT. Protein: CALGPWSDGGYTDKLIF.

The V and J genes are TRDV1 and TRDJ2; D is perhaps TRDD3 (6 bases). With 4 bases removed from V and 5 bases from J, the gap between germline ends came to 26 bases. Germline CDR1 is TSWWSYY and CDR2 is QGS. The CDR3 is 19 residues long. The CDR3 nucleotides are TGTGCTCTTGGGGTCAGGAGGGCAATACGGGCTGGGGTCACAGCACAACTCTTCTTT. Its translation: CALGVRRAIRAGVTAQLFF.

This chain uses TRDV1 with TRDJ1, with 10 bases that match TRDD3. Germline values: CDR1 TSWWSYY, CDR2 QGS. The V gene end was trimmed by 4 bases and the J gene end by 0 bases; junction bases not matched to a gene: 26. CDR3 length: 23 residues. This CDR3 reads CALGARSFPPVLGDYPYTDKLIF. The CDR3 nucleotides read TGTGCTCTTGGGGCCCGTTCCTTCCCTCCTGTACTGGGGGATTACCCATACACCGATAAACTCATCTTT.

This clone has a handful of counts. The chain links TRDV1 to TRDJ1; 8 nucleotides match TRDD3. Germline V CDR1 and CDR2: TSWWSYY, QGS. The CDR3 totals 23 residues. J was trimmed by 3 bases and V by 4 bases; bases with no gene match: 31. This CDR3 reads CALGGGFDLQSGLRDTSADKLIF. In DNA form, the CDR3 reads TGTGCTCTTGGGGGCGGCTTTGATCTCCAGAGTGGATTGCGGGATACGAGCGCCGATAAACTCATCTTT.

This clone has only a few counts. The chain links TRDV1 to TRDJ1, with 9 positions matching TRDD2. The J segment lost 0 bases and the V segment lost 1 base, leaving 27 bases of the junction unmatched. Germline CDR1 and CDR2: TSWWSYY and QGS. The CDR3 covers 24 residues. The CDR3 spells CALGERHRQRLPTFRGVNTDKLIF. In DNA form, the CDR3 reads TGTGCTCTTGGGGAACGCCATCGTCAGCGCCTTCCTACATTCCGGGGGGTCAACACCGATAAACTCATCTTT.

The V call is TRDV1, the J call TRDJ1, with 9 bases identical to TRDD3. The CDR3 spans 19 residues. V shed 3 bases and J 0 bases; nucleotides not matched to a gene: 14. Germline V gene lookup returns CDR1 TSWWSYY and CDR2 QGS. CDR3 nucleotide sequence: TGTGCTCTTGGGGAGGGGTTCCTACTGGGGGAAGCCAACACCGATAAACTCATCTTT. This sequence encodes CALGEGFLLGEANTDKLIF.

The V call is TRDV1, the J call TRDJ1, with D perhaps TRDD2 (6 bases). The germline gives CDR1 TSWWSYY, CDR2 QGS. The ends were cut back, 7 bases at V and 1 base at J, with 16 bases in the middle. The CDR3 is made up of 15 amino acids. Written as DNA, the CDR3 is TGTGCTCTTGATCCCTCCTACACCGCCACCGATAAACTCATCTTT. Encoded protein: CALDPSYTATDKLIF.

This clone was seen a handful of times. The chain links TRDV1 to TRDJ1, with TRDD3 matching 9 bases. V lost 2 bases to trimming and J lost 0 bases; unmatched junction nucleotides: 22. Looked up from germline, CDR1 is TSWWSYY and CDR2 is QGS. This CDR3 is 22 amino acids long. In nucleotides, the CDR3 is TGTGCTCTTGGGGAAATCAACGTTCCCAATTTAACTGGGGGACCGTACACCGATAAACTCATCTTT. Translated, it gives CALGEINVPNLTGGPYTDKLIF.

The genes are TRDV1 and TRDJ1; D is possibly TRDD2 (5 bases). V was cut by 3 bases and J by 2 bases, with 31 bases left in between. This CDR3 has 21 amino acids. Germline V gene data show CDR1 as TSWWSYY and CDR2 as QGS. Here the CDR3 DNA reads TGTGCTCTTGGGGATCCTCTTCCCGGCCTGGTTGATCGAATGTGGACCGATAAACTCATCTTT. As protein: CALGDPLPGLVDRMWTDKLIF.

The chain is built from TRDV1 and TRDJ3; D uncertain. This CDR3 has 17 residues. In germline, CDR1 is TSWWSYY, CDR2 QGS. The ends were cut back, 5 bases at V and 3 bases at J, with 14 bases in the middle. The DNA of the CDR3 is TGTGCTCTTGGGACCAGGCTCCCCAACTGGGACACCCGACAGATGTTTTTC. It specifies CALGTRLPNWDTRQMFF.

This clone was picked up one time. The chain couples TRDV1 to TRDJ1; 12 bases map to TRDD3. CDR1 and CDR2 from the germline V gene are TSWWSYY and QGS. CDR3 length equals 22 residues. The trim removed 0 bases at V and 1 base at J, leaving 18 bases unmatched. CDR3 loop: CALGELREIPTVLGDTTDKLIF. CDR3 bases: TGTGCTCTTGGGGAACTTAGGGAGATTCCTACAGTACTGGGGGATACCACCGATAAACTCATCTTT.

The sample holds a few counts of this clone. This chain connects TRDV1 to TRDJ1; possibly TRDD3 for D (5 bases). V dropped 2 bases and J dropped 2 bases, with 15 bases sitting between them. This CDR3 comprises 16 residues. Germline CDR1 TSWWSYY, CDR2 QGS. Here the CDR3 DNA reads TGTGCTCTTGGGGAATGTATACGGGGGGGTACCGATAAACTCATCTTT. Its translation: CALGECIRGGTDKLIF.

A V gene of TRDV1 was called, but no J gene was assigned. The CDR3 runs 13 residues. Germline CDR1 is TSWWSYY and CDR2 is QGS. The CDR3 coding sequence is TGTGCTCTTGGGGTAACAACTAATGAAAAACTGTTTTTT. Residues: CALGVTTNEKLFF.

The chain couples TRDV1 to TRDJ1, with unresolved D. The CDR3 is 26 amino acids. V shed 1 base and J shed 4 bases, with 46 bases lying between them. Germline lookup yields CDR1 TSWWSYY and CDR2 QGS. CDR3 bases: TGTGCTCTTGGGGAACGGGAACGGGAGGGGTTTCAGTGGGCGGGGCATCTGAGGGTCCACAACGATAAACTCATCTTT. Its translation is CALGEREREGFQWAGHLRVHNDKLIF.